Shown below are 15 T cell receptor beta chains from a single sample sequenced in a study of T cells after posttransplantation cyclophosphamide. TCRdb keeps only in-frame clones here, not all; method: immunoSEQ multiplex PCR. This sample has about 8,500 clones, with more than 70% found just once. Treatment was busulfan-fludarabine conditioning, a marrow graft, and cyclophosphamide on days +3 and +4. This specimen was PBMCs, taken after allogeneic stem cell transplant with posttransplant cyclophosphamide. The receptors come from a female patient between 40 and 55 years old who received an allogeneic stem cell transplant from an unrelated donor, was CMV-positive, and had no GVHD. Some T cells may arise from the graft donor.

This chain links TRBV4-2 with TRBJ1-4; D not certain. The CDR3 sequence is 13 residues long. The V gene's germline CDR1 is LGHNA and CDR2 YNFKEQ. V lost 1 base, J lost 5 bases, and 5 bases lay in between. CDR3 nucleotides: TGTGCCAGCAGCCAAGGGGCGAATGAAAAACTGTTTTTT. Translation gives CASSQGANEKLFF.

The chain has TRBV4-3 and TRBJ2-3, with D possibly matching TRBD1 (5 bases). The V end lost 6 bases, the J end lost 6 bases, and 13 bases lay between the germline ends. Germline assignment: CDR1 LGHNA and CDR2 YSLEER. The CDR3 runs 13 residues. Here the CDR3 reads CASSPRVGDTQYF. The CDR3 coding sequence is TGCGCCAGCAGTCCCAGGGTAGGGGATACGCAGTATTTT.

The sample holds one count of this clone. The rearrangement joins TRBV6-6 to TRBJ1-4, with TRBD1 matching 8 bases. The CDR3 has 15 residues. The ends lost 0 bases at V and 5 bases at J; junction bases unmatched: 2. Germline lookup yields CDR1 MNHNY and CDR2 SVGAGI (reference sequence). In DNA form, the CDR3 reads TGTGCCAGCAGTTACTCGGGACAGGAGAATGAAAAACTGTTTTTT. It specifies CASSYSGQENEKLFF.

V is TRBV7-9 and J is TRBJ1-5, with a tentative D call TRBD1 (5 bases). Germline V lookup: CDR1 SEHNR, CDR2 FQNEAQ (reference sequence). CDR3 length equals 16 residues. V dropped 2 bases and J dropped 5 bases, with 16 bases sitting between them. The CDR3 here is CASSLRWQGKDQPQHF. In DNA, the CDR3 is TGTGCCAGCAGCTTACGCTGGCAGGGAAAGGATCAGCCCCAGCATTTT.

V usage is TRBV27 and J usage is TRBJ2-5; D is perhaps TRBD2 (7 bases). This CDR3 region has 16 residues. The germline gives CDR1 MNHEY, CDR2 SMNVEV (reference sequence). The V end lost 6 bases, the J end lost 2 bases, and 19 bases lay between the germline ends. This CDR3 is CASRAWGGREQETQYF. The CDR3 nucleotides read TGTGCCAGCAGGGCCTGGGGGGGGCGGGAACAAGAGACCCAGTACTTC.

This clone is a singleton in its sample. The gene calls are TRBV7-8 and TRBJ2-1, with 7 bases matching TRBD1. Losses at the gene ends were 5 bases for V and 9 bases for J; bases not matched to a gene: 10. The CDR3 has 14 amino acids. The germline gives CDR1 SGHVS, CDR2 FQNEAQ. CDR3 in amino acids: CASSAKHRGAEQFF. The CDR3 nucleotides read TGTGCCAGCAGCGCTAAACACAGGGGTGCTGAGCAGTTCTTC.

The rearrangement links TRBV6-1 to TRBJ2-5; D remains ambiguous. This CDR3 has 14 residues. The V end was cut by 10 bases, the J end by 2 bases, with 17 bases between. The germline V gene has CDR1 MNHNS and CDR2 SASEGT. CDR3 coding DNA: TGTGCCACATCGTTATTCGGGTCTCAAGAGACCCAGTACTTC. Translating gives CATSLFGSQETQYF.

V usage is TRBV5-1 and J usage is TRBJ1-4, with D hard to call. Germline assignment: CDR1 SGHRS and CDR2 YFSETQ. The length of the CDR3 is 14 residues. The V and J ends lost 3 bases and 4 bases respectively, with 10 bases between them. In nucleotides, the CDR3 is TGCGCCAGCAGCTCTGCCCTCGGTAATGAAAAACTGTTTTTT. Translation gives CASSSALGNEKLFF.

The CDR3 DNA reads as TGCGCCAGCAGCCTGTCAGAGGGTGGGGAGACCCAGTACTTC. Its translation is CASSLSEGGETQYF. The chain recombines TRBV4-1 with TRBJ2-5, with D perhaps matching TRBD2 (5 bases). CDR1 and CDR2 (germline): MGHRA, YSYEKL. This CDR3 has 14 amino acids. Deletions cut 4 bases from V and 5 bases from J, with 14 bases between.

This rearrangement joins TRBV11-3 to TRBJ1-1, with 7 nucleotides matching TRBD1. Per germline, CDR1 SGHNT and CDR2 YENEEA. Unmatched junction bases numbered 12, after V lost 1 base and J lost 1 base. CDR3 length: 18 amino acids. CDR3 amino acids: CASSLGERPGQPNTEAFF. For the CDR3, the DNA is TGTGCCAGCAGCTTAGGGGAAAGGCCGGGACAGCCGAACACTGAAGCTTTCTTT.

The V call is TRBV7-9, the J call TRBJ2-7; the match to TRBD2 covers 8 bases. This CDR3 comprises 13 residues. CDR1 SEHNR and CDR2 FQNEAQ come from the germline V gene (reference sequence). Trimming took 7 bases from V and 3 from J; bases not matched to a gene: 5. CDR3 nucleotide sequence: TGTGCCAGCACCCTGGCGGGGGGCTACGAGCAGTACTTC. Translation: CASTLAGGYEQYF.

This sequence joins TRBV5-1 and TRBJ2-3; D might be TRBD2 (5 bases). The length of the CDR3 is 15 residues. Per the germline V gene, CDR1 is SGHRS and CDR2 is YFSETQ. V lost 3 bases, J lost 2 bases, and 13 bases lay in between. CDR3 residues: CASSSDSGPTDTQYF. In DNA form, the CDR3 reads TGCGCCAGCAGCTCGGACTCGGGCCCCACAGATACGCAGTATTTT.

This sequence joins TRBV7-2 and TRBJ1-4, with 7 bases that match TRBD1. The CDR3 runs to 15 residues. Germline lookup yields CDR1 SGHTA and CDR2 FQGNSA. The V segment lost 5 bases and the J segment 8 bases; nucleotides outside the gene matches: 11. The CDR3 is CASSAQRGPGEKLFF. The CDR3 nucleotides are TGTGCCAGCAGCGCCCAGAGGGGGCCTGGGGAAAAACTGTTTTTT.

This clone was seen a handful of times. V and J are TRBV27 and TRBJ1-4; D gene ambiguous. Germline V gene data show CDR1 as MNHEY and CDR2 as SMNVEV (reference sequence). Trimming shortened V by 8 bases and J by 5 bases, and 24 bases separated the two germline ends. CDR3 length: 17 amino acids. Written as DNA, the CDR3 is TGTGCCAGCGTTGGTCTACCTAGCAAAGAGGGAAATGAAAAACTGTTTTTT. It is translated as CASVGLPSKEGNEKLFF.

V gene TRBV5-1 combines with J gene TRBJ2-3, with 9 bases matching TRBD1. The CDR3 spans 15 residues. The V gene end was trimmed by 5 bases and the J gene end by 2 bases; junction bases not matched to a gene: 6. Germline V lookup: CDR1 SGHRS, CDR2 YFSETQ. CDR3 sequence (DNA): TGCGCCAGCAGGTCGGACAGGGGAATCACAGATACGCAGTATTTT. This encodes CASRSDRGITDTQYF.